The clone carrying this T cell receptor (beta chain) was observed a handful of times. The target antigen is unknown. The data belong to a study of response to subunit inactivated influenza vaccine. Trimming stripped 7 bases from V and 0 bases from J, with 17 bases between. The CDR3 is 16 amino acids. Germline assignment: CDR1 SGHAT and CDR2 FQNNGV. TCRdb recomputed calls from the RT-PCR reads with MiXCR, one row per CDR3 protein. The data hold approximately 480,000 distinct CDR3 sequences, with around 9.9% observed a single time. Findings of the study overall: Authors suggested each seasonal influenza vaccination recruits few new T cells.

The origin of this receptor is a man aged 45-65 years who received an inactivated influenza vaccine. The specimen was PBMCs from blood, collected around seven weeks after vaccination. V is TRBV11-2 and J is TRBJ2-3; D remains ambiguous. The CDR3 loop reads CASTPALLTSTDTQYF. The CDR3 region has the DNA TGTGCCAGCACCCCGGCCCTGCTGACAAGCACAGATACGCAGTATTTT. The full variable domain, with the rest looked up from reference TRBV11-2 and TRBJ2-3, is EAGVAQSPRYKIIEKRQSVAFWCNPISGHATLYWYQQILGQGPKLLIQFQNNGVVDDSQLPKDRFSAERLKGVDSTLKIQPAKLEDSAVYLCASTPALLTSTDTQYFGPGTRLTVL.